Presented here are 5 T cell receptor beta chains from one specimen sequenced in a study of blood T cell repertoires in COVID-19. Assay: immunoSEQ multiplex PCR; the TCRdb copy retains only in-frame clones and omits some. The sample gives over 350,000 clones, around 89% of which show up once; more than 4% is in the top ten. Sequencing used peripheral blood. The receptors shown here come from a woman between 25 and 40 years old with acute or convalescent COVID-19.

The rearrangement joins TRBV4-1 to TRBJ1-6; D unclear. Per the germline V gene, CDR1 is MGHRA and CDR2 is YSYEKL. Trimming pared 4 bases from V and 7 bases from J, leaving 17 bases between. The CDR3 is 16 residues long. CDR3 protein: CASSLEETVSNSPLHF. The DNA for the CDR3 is TGCGCCAGCAGCCTTGAGGAGACCGTATCCAATTCACCCCTCCACTTT.

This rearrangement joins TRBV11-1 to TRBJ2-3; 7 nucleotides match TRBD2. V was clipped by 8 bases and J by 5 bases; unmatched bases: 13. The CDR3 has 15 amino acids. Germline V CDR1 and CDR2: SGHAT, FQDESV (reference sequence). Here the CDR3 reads CASDQLARGRDTQYF. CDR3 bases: TGTGCCAGCGACCAACTAGCGCGGGGGAGAGATACGCAGTATTTT.

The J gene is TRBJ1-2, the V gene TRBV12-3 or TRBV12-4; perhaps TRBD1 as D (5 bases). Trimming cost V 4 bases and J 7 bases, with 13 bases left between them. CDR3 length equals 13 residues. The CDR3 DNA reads TGTGCCAGCAGTTCGGACGGGAGGGGTGGCTACACCTTC. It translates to CASSSDGRGGYTF.

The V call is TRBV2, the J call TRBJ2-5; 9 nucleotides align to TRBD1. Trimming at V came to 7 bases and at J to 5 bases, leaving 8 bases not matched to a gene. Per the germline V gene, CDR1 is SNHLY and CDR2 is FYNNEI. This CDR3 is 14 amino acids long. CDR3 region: CASTSGTGLETQYF. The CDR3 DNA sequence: TGTGCCAGCACTTCCGGGACAGGGTTGGAGACCCAGTACTTC.

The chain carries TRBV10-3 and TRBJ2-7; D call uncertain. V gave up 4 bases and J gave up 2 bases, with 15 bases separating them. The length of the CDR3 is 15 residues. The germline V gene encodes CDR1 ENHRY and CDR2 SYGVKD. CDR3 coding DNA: TGTGCCATCAGTGCGAGGCCCCCCAGACCCTACGAGCAGTACTTC. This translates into CAISARPPRPYEQYF.